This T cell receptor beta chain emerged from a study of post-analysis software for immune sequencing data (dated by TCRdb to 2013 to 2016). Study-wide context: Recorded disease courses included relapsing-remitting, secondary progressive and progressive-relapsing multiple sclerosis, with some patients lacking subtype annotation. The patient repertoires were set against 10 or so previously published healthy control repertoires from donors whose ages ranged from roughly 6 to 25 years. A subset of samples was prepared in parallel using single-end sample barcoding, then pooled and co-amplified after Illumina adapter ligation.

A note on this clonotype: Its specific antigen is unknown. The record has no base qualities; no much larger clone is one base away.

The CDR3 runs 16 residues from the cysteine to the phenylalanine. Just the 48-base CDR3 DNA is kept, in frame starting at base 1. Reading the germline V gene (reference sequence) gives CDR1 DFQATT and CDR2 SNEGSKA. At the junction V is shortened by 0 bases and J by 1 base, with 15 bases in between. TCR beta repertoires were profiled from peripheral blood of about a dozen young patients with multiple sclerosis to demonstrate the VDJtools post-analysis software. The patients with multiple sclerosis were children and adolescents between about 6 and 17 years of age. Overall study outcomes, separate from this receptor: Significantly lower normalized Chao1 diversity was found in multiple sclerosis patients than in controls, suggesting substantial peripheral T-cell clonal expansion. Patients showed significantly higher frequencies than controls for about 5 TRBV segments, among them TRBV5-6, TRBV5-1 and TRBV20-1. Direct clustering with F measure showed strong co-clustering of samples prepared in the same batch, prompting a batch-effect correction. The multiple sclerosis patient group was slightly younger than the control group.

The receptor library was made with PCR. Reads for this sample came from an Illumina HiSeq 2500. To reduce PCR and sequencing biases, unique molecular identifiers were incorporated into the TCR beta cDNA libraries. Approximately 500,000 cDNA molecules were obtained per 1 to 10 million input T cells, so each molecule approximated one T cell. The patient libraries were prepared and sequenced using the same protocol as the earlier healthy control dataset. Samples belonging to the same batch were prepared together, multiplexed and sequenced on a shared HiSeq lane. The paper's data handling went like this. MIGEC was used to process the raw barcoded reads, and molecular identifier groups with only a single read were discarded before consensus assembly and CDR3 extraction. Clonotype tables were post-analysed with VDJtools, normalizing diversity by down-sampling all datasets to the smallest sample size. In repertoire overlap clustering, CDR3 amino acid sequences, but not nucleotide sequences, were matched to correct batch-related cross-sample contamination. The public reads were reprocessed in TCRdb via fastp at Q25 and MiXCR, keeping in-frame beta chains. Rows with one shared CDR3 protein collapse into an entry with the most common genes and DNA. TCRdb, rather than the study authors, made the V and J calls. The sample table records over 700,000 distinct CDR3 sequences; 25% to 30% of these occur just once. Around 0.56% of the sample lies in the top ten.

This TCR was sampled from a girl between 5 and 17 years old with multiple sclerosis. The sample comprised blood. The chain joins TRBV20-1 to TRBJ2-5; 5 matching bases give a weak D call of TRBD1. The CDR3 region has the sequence CSARDLLDSIQETQYF. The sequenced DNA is TGCAGTGCTAGAGATCTTCTAGACAGTATCCAAGAGACCCAGTACTTC.